The 26 T cell receptor beta chains below were found in one sample sequenced in a study of graft-versus-host responses after intestinal transplantation. Using immunoSEQ multiplex PCR, the repertoire was profiled, and TCRdb retains in-frame clones only, with some absent. The table records 10,000 or so clones, 30% to 40% of them present only once. The sample consisted of alloreactive CD4+ T cells from a mixed lymphocyte reaction culture, taken before transplantation. Subset given: CFSE-low proliferating T cells sorted from roughly 6-day pre-transplant mixed lymphocyte reaction (GvH or HvG direction). The source is a human patient who was an organ donor for intestinal transplantation.

The rearrangement links TRBV4-1 to TRBJ2-7, with 15 nucleotides matching TRBD2. The DNA matches TRBJ2-5 better at its end, which makes the J call doubtful. The germline V gene encodes CDR1 MGHRA and CDR2 YSYEKL. The CDR3 is 16 residues long. CDR3 in DNA: TGCGCCAGCAGCCAGGATGGACTAGCGGGGGGGGAGACCCAGTACTTC. It encodes CASSQDGLAGGETQYF.

This clone was counted a few times. The V call is TRBV18, the J call TRBJ2-7, with D hard to call. This CDR3 comprises 15 residues. Germline V gene lookup returns CDR1 KGHSH and CDR2 LQKENI. Trimming stripped 3 bases from V and 2 bases from J, with 14 bases between. The CDR3 DNA is TGTGCCAGCTCACCCTCAGTAAACACAGCCTACGAGCAGTACTTC. Protein: CASSPSVNTAYEQYF. Full variable domain (missing parts from reference TRBV18 and TRBJ2-7): NAGVMQNPRHLVRRRGQEARLRCSPMKGHSHVYWYRQLPEEGLKFMVYLQKENIIDESGMPKERFSAEFPKEGPSILRIQQVVRGDSAAYFCASSPSVNTAYEQYFGPGTRLTVT.

This clone is judged medium-sized (0.01 to 0.1%). This rearrangement joins TRBV6-1 to TRBJ2-1; 7 positions match TRBD1. Germline values: CDR1 MNHNS, CDR2 SASEGT. The CDR3 is 16 residues long. With 3 bases clipped from V and 3 bases from J, the junction kept 8 bases outside the gene matches. CDR3 sequence reads: CASSEEQGQIYNEQFF. CDR3 DNA sequence: TGTGCCAGCAGTGAGGAACAGGGGCAGATCTACAATGAGCAGTTCTTC.

The V and J genes are TRBV6-1 and TRBJ1-1; D is possibly TRBD1 (6 bases). The CDR3 runs 13 residues. Germline-derived CDR1 and CDR2 are MNHNS and SASEGT. The V end was cut by 5 bases, the J end by 4 bases, with 11 bases between. Here the CDR3 reads CASSILGGTEAFF. DNA of the CDR3: TGTGCCAGCAGTATACTAGGGGGCACTGAAGCTTTCTTT.

The V call is TRBV19, the J call TRBJ2-7; 9 positions agree with TRBD1. The CDR3 sequence is 15 residues long. V was pared by 5 bases and J by 6 bases, with 11 bases of the junction left unmatched. Germline values: CDR1 LNHDA, CDR2 SQIVND (reference sequence). This CDR3 is CASSDYGQGYLEQYF. In DNA, the CDR3 is TGTGCCAGTAGTGACTACGGACAGGGGTATCTCGAGCAGTACTTC.

Sample share makes this clone medium-sized. This sample includes further DNA sequences coding for the same CDR3. V is TRBV11-1 and J is TRBJ2-6; weak D call: TRBD1 (5 bases). Germline V gives CDR1 SGHAT, CDR2 FQDESV (reference sequence). The length of the CDR3 is 18 residues. V lost 0 bases, J lost 0 bases, and 12 bases lay in between. CDR3 nucleotide sequence: TGTGCCAGCAGCTTAGCGCCCCACGACAGCTCTGGGGCCAACGTCCTGACTTTC. This sequence encodes CASSLAPHDSSGANVLTF.

Note on this clone: A much bigger clone sits one base away, suggesting this may be a read error. The V and J genes are TRBV13 and TRBJ1-2; 7 bases are a match to TRBD1. The CDR3 consists of 13 residues. V dropped 1 base and J dropped 4; count of bases not matched to a gene: 0. CDR1 PRHDT and CDR2 FYEKMQ come from the germline V gene (reference sequence). The CDR3 spells CASSLAGGYGYTF. The CDR3 nucleotides are TGTGCCAGCAGCTTAGCAGGGGGCTATGGCTACACCTTC.

V gene TRBV27 combines with J gene TRBJ2-6; no clear D gene. Germline V lookup: CDR1 MNHEY, CDR2 SMNVEV (reference sequence). V was cut by 4 bases and J by 0 bases, with 4 bases left in between. CDR3 length equals 14 residues. As DNA, the CDR3 is TGTGCCAGCAGTTCAGACTCTGGGGCCAACGTCCTGACTTTC. Residues: CASSSDSGANVLTF.

This clone was counted only a few times. The CDR3 protein is CASSVDPGYEQYF. CDR3 nucleotides: TGTGCCAGCAGCGTAGACCCGGGCTACGAGCAGTACTTC. V and J are TRBV9 and TRBJ2-7; no clear D gene. Germline loops: CDR1 SGDLS, CDR2 YYNGEE. This CDR3 is built from 13 residues. The V end lost 0 bases, the J end lost 3 bases, and 7 bases lay between the germline ends.

This clone has more than one count but fewer than ten. The V gene is TRBV7-3, the J gene TRBJ1-2; TRBD1 matches 7 bases. V shed 0 bases, J shed 8 bases, and the junction held 0 bases outside the gene matches. Germline V gene lookup returns CDR1 SGHTA and CDR2 FQGTGA. The CDR3 length is 12 residues. The CDR3 sequence: CASSLTGGGYTF. The CDR3 DNA sequence: TGTGCCAGCAGCTTAACAGGGGGCGGCTACACCTTC.

With respect to this clone: Being one base from a much bigger clone, this may be a read error. This CDR3 is also generated by other DNA sequences in the sample. The rearrangement joins TRBV5-1 to TRBJ2-2, with D unresolved. This CDR3 contains 12 residues. Germline loops: CDR1 SGHRS, CDR2 YFSETQ. Between the trimmed V and J ends, which lost 5 bases and 1 base, there was a span of 3 bases. The CDR3 here is CASSWNTGELFF. DNA for the CDR3: TGCGCCAGCAGTTGGAACACCGGGGAGCTGTTTTTT.

The V and J genes are TRBV7-2 and TRBJ2-3; possibly TRBD1 or TRBD2 for D (6 bases each). Germline lookup yields CDR1 SGHTA and CDR2 FQGNSA. This CDR3 has 13 residues. Trimming removed 7 bases from V and 1 base from J, with 9 bases in between. The CDR3 protein is CASKRGGTDTQYF. In DNA, the CDR3 is TGTGCCAGCAAGAGGGGGGGCACAGATACGCAGTATTTT.

The chain joins TRBV11-3 to TRBJ2-6; D is perhaps TRBD1 (6 bases). The CDR3 runs 18 residues. The V gene lost 4 bases and the J gene lost 0 bases, with 16 bases spanning the gap. Per the germline V gene, CDR1 is SGHNT and CDR2 is YENEEA. This CDR3 reads CASSSFRGPSSGANVLTF. CDR3 bases: TGTGCCAGCAGCTCCTTCAGGGGTCCCAGCTCTGGGGCCAACGTCCTGACTTTC. The full variable domain, rest sourced from reference TRBV11-3 and TRBJ2-6, is EAGVVQSPRYKIIEKKQPVAFWCNPISGHNTLYWYLQNLGQGPELLIRYENEEAVDDSQLPKDRFSAERLKGVDSTLKIQPAELGDSAVYLCASSSFRGPSSGANVLTFGAGSRLTVL.

The table lists this clone with a few counts. The CDR3 bases are TGTGCCAGCAGTCCCACTGGAAACACCATATATTTT. This sequence encodes CASSPTGNTIYF. The chain has TRBV28 and TRBJ1-3; D unclear. Germline CDR1 is MDHEN and CDR2 is SYDVKM. The CDR3 extends over 12 amino acids. Trimming left V 5 bases short and J 2 bases short, with 4 bases between.

The genes are TRBV7-2 and TRBJ2-7; no firm D call. The germline gives CDR1 SGHTA, CDR2 FQGNSA. The CDR3 is 13 residues long. V was pared by 2 bases and J by 2 bases, with 7 bases between. The CDR3 loop reads CASSLSVAYEQYF. DNA for the CDR3: TGTGCCAGCAGCTTATCAGTGGCCTACGAGCAGTACTTC.

The sample holds a few counts of this clone. This chain joins TRBV28 and TRBJ2-3; unclear D gene. Germline-derived CDR1 and CDR2 are MDHEN and SYDVKM. The CDR3 loop spans 11 amino acids. The V end was cut by 5 bases, the J end by 5 bases, with 5 bases between. This CDR3 is CASSTRDTQYF. In DNA, the CDR3 is TGTGCCAGCAGTACCAGAGATACGCAGTATTTT.

The chain carries TRBV7-2 and TRBJ1-6; no definite D call. CDR1 is SGHTA and CDR2 is FQGNSA in the germline V gene. The V gene lost 1 base and the J gene lost 7 bases, with 8 bases spanning the gap. The CDR3 is 14 residues long. CDR3 bases: TGTGCCAGCAGCTTAGTCCGGGGAAATTCACCCCTCCACTTT. Translated: CASSLVRGNSPLHF.

V and J are TRBV2 and TRBJ2-7, with D uncertain. Germline-derived CDR1 and CDR2 are SNHLY and FYNNEI. Trimming left V 1 base short and J 3 bases short, with 19 bases between. CDR3 length: 17 residues. Written as DNA, the CDR3 is TGTGCCAGCAGTGAAGGATGGTTGGCGGCGGTTGACTACGAGCAGTACTTC. It yields the protein CASSEGWLAAVDYEQYF.

V is TRBV29-1 and J is TRBJ1-1; the D gene is possibly TRBD1 (5 bases). Germline loops: CDR1 SQVTM, CDR2 ANQGSEA. V gave up 5 bases and J gave up 4 bases, with 14 bases separating them. The CDR3 spans 13 residues. CDR3 nucleotide sequence: TGCAGCGTTACTCGGGGGTCGGGCACTGAAGCTTTCTTT. This gives the protein CSVTRGSGTEAFF.

This clone was picked up one time. The chain employs TRBV6-1 and TRBJ2-7; D remains unclear. Germline V gene data show CDR1 as MNHNS and CDR2 as SASEGT. Between the trimmed V and J ends, which lost 6 bases and 2 bases, there was a span of 14 bases. The length of the CDR3 is 14 residues. CDR3 residues: CASSPITLAYEQYF. Written as DNA, the CDR3 is TGTGCCAGCAGCCCTATTACACTGGCCTACGAGCAGTACTTC.

The sample holds a few counts of this clone. The chain couples TRBV5-5 to TRBJ2-6; D ambiguous. Trimming removed 7 bases at V and 5 bases at J, with 22 bases between. The CDR3 extends over 17 amino acids. Germline V CDR1 and CDR2: SGHKS, YYEKEE (reference sequence). The CDR3 region has the DNA TGTGCCAGCGTTATGGTTCTCGCACAAAGTCGGGCCAACGTCCTGACTTTC. This gives the protein CASVMVLAQSRANVLTF.

This clone was seen a few times. The rearrangement links TRBV2 to TRBJ2-5; no clear D. The CDR3 is made up of 11 amino acids. Trimming removed 4 bases at V and 4 bases at J, with 4 bases between. Germline assignment: CDR1 SNHLY and CDR2 FYNNEI. The CDR3 is CASSVVETQYF. CDR3 nucleotide sequence: TGTGCCAGCAGTGTTGTAGAGACCCAGTACTTC.

This clone has more than one count but fewer than ten. The chain carries TRBV28 and TRBJ2-3, with D possibly being TRBD2 (7 bases). The CDR3 totals 14 residues. In germline, CDR1 is MDHEN, CDR2 SYDVKM. Trimming shortened V by 3 bases and J by 4 bases, and 11 bases separated the two germline ends. CDR3 in DNA: TGTGCCAGCAGTTTTCGGCGGGGGCCAGATACGCAGTATTTT. Residues: CASSFRRGPDTQYF.

The chain is built from TRBV10-1 and TRBJ2-2, with 10 bases that match TRBD1. Germline V CDR1 and CDR2: WNHNN, SYGVQD (reference sequence). Germline trimming cut 5 bases from V and 4 bases from J; bases unmatched to any gene: 1. The CDR3 loop spans 14 amino acids. CDR3 nucleotide sequence: TGCGCCAGCAGTAGGACAGGGGGCACCGGGGAGCTGTTTTTT. The encoded protein is CASSRTGGTGELFF.

J is TRBJ2-5 and V is TRBV5-6, with 10 bases matching TRBD2. The germline V gene has CDR1 SGHDT and CDR2 YYEEEE. The CDR3 is 16 residues long. J lost 2 bases, V lost 4 bases, and 8 bases had no gene match. CDR3: CASSKRLAGRQETQYF. CDR3 bases: TGTGCCAGCAGCAAGAGACTAGCGGGTCGTCAAGAGACCCAGTACTTC. Based on the CDR3 plus reference TRBV5-6 and TRBJ2-5, the full variable domain is DAGVTQSPTHLIKTRGQQVTLRCSPKSGHDTVSWYQQALGQGPQFIFQYYEEEERQRGNFPDRFSGHQFPNYSSELNVNALLLGDSALYLCASSKRLAGRQETQYFGPGTRLLVL.

The chain combines TRBV4-3 with TRBJ1-2; D is uncertain. Per germline, CDR1 LGHNA and CDR2 YSLEER. Trimming shortened V by 1 base and J by 8 bases, and 5 bases separated the two germline ends. The CDR3 is made up of 11 amino acids. The CDR3 here is CASSQVYGYTF. CDR3 DNA sequence: TGCGCCAGCAGCCAAGTTTACGGCTACACCTTC.